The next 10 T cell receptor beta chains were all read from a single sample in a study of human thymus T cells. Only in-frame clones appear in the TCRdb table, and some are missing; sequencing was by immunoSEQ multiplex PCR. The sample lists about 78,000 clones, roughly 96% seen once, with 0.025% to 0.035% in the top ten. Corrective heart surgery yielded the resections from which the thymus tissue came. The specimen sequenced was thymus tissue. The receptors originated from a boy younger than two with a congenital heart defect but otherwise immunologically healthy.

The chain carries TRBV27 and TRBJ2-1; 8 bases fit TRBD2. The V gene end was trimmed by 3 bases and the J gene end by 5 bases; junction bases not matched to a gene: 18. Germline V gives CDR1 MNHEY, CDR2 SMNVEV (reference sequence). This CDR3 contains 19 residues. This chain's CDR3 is CASSFGGAGVRWDNNEQFF. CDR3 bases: TGTGCCAGCAGTTTTGGGGGAGCGGGAGTACGGTGGGATAACAATGAGCAGTTCTTC.

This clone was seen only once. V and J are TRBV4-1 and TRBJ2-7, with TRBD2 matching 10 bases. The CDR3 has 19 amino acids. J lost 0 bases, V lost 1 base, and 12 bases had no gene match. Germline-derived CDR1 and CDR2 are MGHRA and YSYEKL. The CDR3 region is CASSQAASGGLTSSYEQYF. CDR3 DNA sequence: TGCGCCAGCAGCCAAGCGGCTAGCGGGGGTTTAACGAGCTCCTACGAGCAGTACTTC.

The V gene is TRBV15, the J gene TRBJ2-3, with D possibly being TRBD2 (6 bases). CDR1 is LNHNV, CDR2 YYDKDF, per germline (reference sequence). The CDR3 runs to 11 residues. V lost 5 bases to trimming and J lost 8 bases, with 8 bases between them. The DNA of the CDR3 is TGTGCCACCAGCTCGGAGGGTACGCAGTATTTT. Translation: CATSSEGTQYF.

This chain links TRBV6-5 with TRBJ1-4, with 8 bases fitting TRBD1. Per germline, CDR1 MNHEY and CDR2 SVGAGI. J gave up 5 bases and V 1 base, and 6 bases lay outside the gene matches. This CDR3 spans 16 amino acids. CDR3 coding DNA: TGTGCCAGCAGTTACTGGGGTAGGACAGGGAATGAAAAACTGTTTTTT. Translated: CASSYWGRTGNEKLFF.

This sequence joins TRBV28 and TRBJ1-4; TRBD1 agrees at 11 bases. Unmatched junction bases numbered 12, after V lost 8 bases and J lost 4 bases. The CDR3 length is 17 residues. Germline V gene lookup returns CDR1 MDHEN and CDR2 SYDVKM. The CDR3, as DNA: TGTGCCAGCCGCCCAAGGACAGGGGGCTTTTATAATGAAAAACTGTTTTTT. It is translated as CASRPRTGGFYNEKLFF. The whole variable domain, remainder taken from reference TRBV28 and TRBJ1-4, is DVKVTQSSRYLVKRTGEKVFLECVQDMDHENMFWYRQDPGLGLRLIYFSYDVKMKEKGDIPEGYSVSREKKERFSLILESASTNQTSMYLCASRPRTGGFYNEKLFFGSGTQLSVL.

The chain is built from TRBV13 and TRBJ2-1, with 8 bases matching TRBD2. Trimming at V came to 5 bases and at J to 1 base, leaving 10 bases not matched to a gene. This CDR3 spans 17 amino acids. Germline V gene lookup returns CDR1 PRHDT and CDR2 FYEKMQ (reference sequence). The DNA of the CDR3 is TGTGCCAGCAGCGGGACTAGTCCCCACTTTTCCTACAATGAGCAGTTCTTC. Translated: CASSGTSPHFSYNEQFF.

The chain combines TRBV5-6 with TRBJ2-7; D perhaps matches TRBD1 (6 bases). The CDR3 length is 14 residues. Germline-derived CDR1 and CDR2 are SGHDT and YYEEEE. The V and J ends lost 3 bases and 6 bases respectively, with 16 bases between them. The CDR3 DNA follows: TGTGCCAGCAGCTCAGGACAGACCATTTCCGAGCAGTACTTC. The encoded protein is CASSSGQTISEQYF.

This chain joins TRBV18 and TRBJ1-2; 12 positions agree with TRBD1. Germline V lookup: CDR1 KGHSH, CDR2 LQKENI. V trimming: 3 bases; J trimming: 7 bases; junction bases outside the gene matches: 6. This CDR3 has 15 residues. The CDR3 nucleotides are TGTGCCAGCTCACCTAAGGGACAGGGGGCAGGTGGCTACACCTTC. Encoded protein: CASSPKGQGAGGYTF. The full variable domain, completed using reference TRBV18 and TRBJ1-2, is NAGVMQNPRHLVRRRGQEARLRCSPMKGHSHVYWYRQLPEEGLKFMVYLQKENIIDESGMPKERFSAEFPKEGPSILRIQQVVRGDSAAYFCASSPKGQGAGGYTFGSGTRLTVV.

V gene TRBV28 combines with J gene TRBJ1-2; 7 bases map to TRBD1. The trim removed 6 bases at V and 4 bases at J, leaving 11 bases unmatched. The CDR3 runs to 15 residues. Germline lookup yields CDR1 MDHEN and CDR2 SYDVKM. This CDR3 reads CASSKPSDRAYGYTF. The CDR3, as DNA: TGTGCCAGCAGCAAACCTTCCGACAGGGCCTATGGCTACACCTTC.

The CDR3 is CASSLESDGYTF. The CDR3 nucleotides read TGTGCCAGCAGCTTAGAATCGGATGGCTACACCTTC. The chain couples TRBV7-8 to TRBJ1-2, with no clear D. The CDR3 length is 12 residues. The V and J ends lost 1 base and 6 bases respectively, with 6 bases between them. Germline V CDR1 and CDR2: SGHVS, FQNEAQ.